This T cell receptor (beta chain) was observed in a study of blood T cell repertoires in COVID-19. TCRdb keeps only in-frame clones here, not all; method: immunoSEQ multiplex PCR. The repertoire includes about 300,000 clones, 85% to 90% of them detected once, and 3.5% to 4.5% sits in the top ten. Looked up from germline, CDR1 is KGHSH and CDR2 is LQKENI. The ends lost 6 bases at V and 5 bases at J; junction bases unmatched: 4. The CDR3 runs 14 residues. The source is a man aged 25 to 40 who had recovered from COVID-19. Sequencing was performed on PBMCs or T cells enriched from blood (not recorded which). V and J are TRBV18 and TRBJ1-4, with TRBD1 identical over 9 bases. The CDR3 loop reads CASSSGTGNEKLFF. For the CDR3, the DNA is TGTGCCAGCTCGTCCGGGACAGGGAATGAAAAACTGTTTTTT.